This passage covers 21 T cell receptor beta chains from one sample sequenced in a study of regulatory T cells in long-lasting Graves disease. Noted time point: persistent/refractory GD, antithyroid drugs over 5 years with positive TRAb. TCR sequences were obtained from RNA taken from PBMCs. Both iRepertoire HTBI primers and Arm-PCR of CDR3 regions were used to build the TCR beta libraries. TCRdb recomputed calls from the multiplex PCR reads with MiXCR, one row per CDR3 protein. Seen here are 400,000 to 500,000 distinct CDR3 sequences, around 20% observed once, and the top ten hold roughly an eighth. Material: peripheral blood mononuclear cells (PBMCs), obtained when the disease was refractory, from a patient treated with antithyroid drugs. The source of these receptors is a female donor with Graves disease.

This sequence joins TRBV29-1 and TRBJ1-1; D is unresolved. V was pared by 8 bases and J by 0 bases, with 7 bases between. This CDR3 spans 11 amino acids. Germline V gene lookup returns CDR1 SQVTM and CDR2 ANQGSEA. CDR3 loop: CSFSLNTEAFF. The CDR3 bases are TGCAGCTTTTCCCTGAACACTGAAGCTTTCTTT. The full variable domain, completed using reference TRBV29-1 and TRBJ1-1, is SAVISQKPSRDICQRGTSLTIQCQVDSQVTMMFWYRQQPGQSLTLIATANQGSEATYESGFVIDKFPISRPNLTFSTLTVSNMSPEDSSIYLCSFSLNTEAFFGQGTRLTVV.

About this clonotype itself: This sequence may be a read error, since a much larger clone differs from it by one base. V gene TRBV28 combines with J gene TRBJ1-5; D gene uncertain. The CDR3 contains 12 residues. Germline CDR1 MDHEN, CDR2 SYDVKM. The CDR3 spells CDTWRGNQPQHF. In DNA, the CDR3 is TGTGACACATGGAGAGGGAATCAGCCCCAGCATTTT.

The gene calls are TRBV5-6 and TRBJ1-1, with a possible D match to TRBD1 (6 bases). Germline values: CDR1 SGHDT, CDR2 YYEEEE. This CDR3 spans 14 amino acids. The V end lost 5 bases, the J end lost 2 bases, and 13 bases lay between the germline ends. CDR3 nucleotide sequence: TGTGCCAGCAGAGTCTCGGACAGAAACACTGAAGCTTTCTTT. It is translated as CASRVSDRNTEAFF.

Ten or more counts support this clonotype. This chain uses TRBV28 with TRBJ2-7; D is possibly TRBD1 or TRBD2 (5 bases each). V was clipped by 6 bases and J by 3 bases, with 18 bases between them. Germline V CDR1 and CDR2: MDHEN, SYDVKM. There are 15 residues in the CDR3. CDR3 sequence (DNA): TGTGCCAGCAGCCCCGAACCGGGACGGAACTACGAGCAGTACTTC. It specifies CASSPEPGRNYEQYF. The entire variable domain, with the rest obtained from reference TRBV28 and TRBJ2-7, is as follows: DVKVTQSSRYLVKRTGEKVFLECVQDMDHENMFWYRQDPGLGLRLIYFSYDVKMKEKGDIPEGYSVSREKKERFSLILESASTNQTSMYLCASSPEPGRNYEQYFGPGTRLTVT.

The genes are TRBV10-3 and TRBJ2-7, with a possible D match to TRBD2 (6 bases). The CDR3 loop spans 15 amino acids. CDR1 and CDR2 from the germline V gene are ENHRY and SYGVKD. V shed 3 bases and J shed 4 bases, with 16 bases lying between them. The CDR3 spells CAISEFGGASYEQYF. The CDR3 coding sequence is TGTGCCATCAGTGAATTCGGAGGGGCCTCGTACGAGCAGTACTTC.

The V call is TRBV11-2, the J call TRBJ2-1; maybe TRBD2 (5 bases). This CDR3 comprises 14 residues. The V gene's germline CDR1 is SGHAT and CDR2 FQNNGV. Trimming took 5 bases from V and 6 from J, leaving 14 bases between them. DNA for the CDR3: TGTGCCAGCAGCATCCCCAGGACTCCCAATGAGCAGTTCTTC. This encodes CASSIPRTPNEQFF. The variable domain in full, completed from reference TRBV11-2 and TRBJ2-1, reads EAGVAQSPRYKIIEKRQSVAFWCNPISGHATLYWYQQILGQGPKLLIQFQNNGVVDDSQLPKDRFSAERLKGVDSTLKIQPAKLEDSAVYLCASSIPRTPNEQFFGPGTRLTVL.

This chain uses TRBV6-2 or TRBV6-3 with TRBJ1-2; D not certain. V dropped 6 bases and J dropped 10 bases, with 15 bases sitting between them. The CDR3 runs 12 residues. The V gene's germline CDR1 is MNHEY and CDR2 SVGEGT. The CDR3 DNA sequence: TGTGCCAGCAGCCCCCCCGCCGGTCACTACACCTTC. It specifies CASSPPAGHYTF.

The rearrangement links TRBV29-1 to TRBJ2-1; 8 bases align to TRBD1. The CDR3 is 14 residues long. V was pared by 4 bases and J by 9 bases, with 11 bases of the junction left unmatched. Germline CDR1 reads SQVTM; CDR2 reads ANQGSEA. The CDR3 DNA reads TGCAGCGTTGGGGAGGACAGGGTGTGGAGTGAGCAGTTCTTC. Translated: CSVGEDRVWSEQFF.

This rearrangement joins TRBV11-2 to TRBJ2-1; the D gene is possibly TRBD2 (6 bases). Germline CDR1 and CDR2: SGHAT and FQNNGV. This CDR3 spans 15 amino acids. The V gene lost 6 bases and the J gene lost 2 bases, with 14 bases spanning the gap. The CDR3 here is CASSFGRGPYNEQFF. The DNA for the CDR3 is TGTGCCAGCAGTTTCGGGCGGGGCCCCTACAATGAGCAGTTCTTC.

This clonotype has just a few counts. The chain combines TRBV29-1 with TRBJ2-2; D ambiguous. The germline V gene has CDR1 SQVTM and CDR2 ANQGSEA. The CDR3 is 12 amino acids. This CDR3 is CTIGKENGELFF. The CDR3 DNA is TGCACCATAGGAAAGGAGAACGGGGAGCTGTTTTTT.

At least ten counts were recorded for this clonotype. The genes are TRBV6-1 and TRBJ1-5, with D hard to call. CDR1 MNHNS and CDR2 SASEGT come from the germline V gene. The V end lost 0 bases, the J end lost 8 bases, and 2 bases lay between the germline ends. This CDR3 has 11 residues. The CDR3 nucleotides read TGTGCCAGCAGTGAAGCTGAGCCCCAGCATTTT. It translates to CASSEAEPQHF.

This clonotype came up many times. CDR3 coding DNA: TGTGCCAGCAGCCCGCAGGGACAAACATCGAACACTGAAGCTTTCTTT. Protein: CASSPQGQTSNTEAFF. The gene calls are TRBV7-8 and TRBJ1-1; D might be TRBD1 (6 bases). CDR3 length: 16 residues. Germline V gene sequence: CDR1 SGHVS, CDR2 FQNEAQ. The V gene lost 5 bases and the J gene lost 1 base, with 17 bases spanning the gap.

Many counts were recorded for this clonotype. The chain employs TRBV5-5 and TRBJ1-1, with 7 bases fitting TRBD1. The CDR3 spans 14 residues. V gave up 3 bases and J gave up 10 bases; unmatched junction bases: 12. Per germline, CDR1 SGHKS and CDR2 YYEKEE (reference sequence). DNA for the CDR3: TGTGCCAGCAGCTCGTCGACAGGGTTGGAGGGAGCTTTCTTT. Amino acid sequence: CASSSSTGLEGAFF.

The chain couples TRBV7-9 to TRBJ2-4, with D possibly being TRBD2 (7 bases). CDR3 length: 16 amino acids. V was cut by 7 bases and J by 2 bases, with 18 bases left in between. CDR1 and CDR2 (germline): SEHNR, FQNEAQ (reference sequence). The CDR3 DNA follows: TGTGCCAGCACCGCGGGGGAGGGGGAACCCAAAAACATTCAGTACTTC. Its protein product is CASTAGEGEPKNIQYF.

This clonotype was counted between two and nine times. This chain joins TRBV20-1 and TRBJ1-5; D unresolved. Trimming removed 6 bases at V and 4 bases at J, with 10 bases between. Germline V gene sequence: CDR1 DFQATT, CDR2 SNEGSKA (reference sequence). The CDR3 contains 12 residues. In DNA, the CDR3 is TGCAGTGCGGTCACCCGAAATCAGCCCCAGCATTTT. It is translated as CSAVTRNQPQHF.

V gene TRBV19 combines with J gene TRBJ1-6; the D is unclear. Germline loops: CDR1 LNHDA, CDR2 SQIVND (reference sequence). The V gene lost 5 bases and the J gene lost 6 bases, with 8 bases spanning the gap. CDR3 size: 13 residues. The chain's CDR3 is CASSPPCNSPLHF. In nucleotides, the CDR3 is TGTGCCAGTAGTCCACCATGTAATTCACCCCTCCACTTT.

This clonotype appeared a few times. The chain carries TRBV20-1 and TRBJ1-1; D is uncertain. Between the trimmed V and J ends, which lost 6 bases and 5 bases, there was a span of 7 bases. This CDR3 region has 10 residues. Germline CDR1 is DFQATT and CDR2 is SNEGSKA (reference sequence). CDR3 protein: CSASRTEAFF. The CDR3 nucleotides are TGCAGTGCCAGTCGAACTGAAGCTTTCTTT.

This clonotype was recorded many times. The chain couples TRBV28 to TRBJ1-5; unclear D gene. CDR1 and CDR2 (germline): MDHEN, SYDVKM. This CDR3 has 13 residues. The V end was cut by 9 bases, the J end by 6 bases, with 15 bases between. The CDR3 protein is CASNSNAFQPQHF. In nucleotides, the CDR3 is TGTGCCAGTAACTCGAATGCGTTTCAGCCCCAGCATTTT.

In the case of this clonotype: A much larger clone sits a single nucleotide away, making a read error possible. CDR3 nucleotides: TGTGTCAGCAGTCCTCGGACAGGACCTTACACCTTC. Protein: CVSSPRTGPYTF. J is TRBJ1-2 and V is TRBV6-1; TRBD1 agrees at 7 bases. Germline CDR1 MNHNS, CDR2 SASEGT. The CDR3 covers 12 residues.

There are many counts of this clonotype. This chain links TRBV27 with TRBJ1-6; no firm D call. CDR3 size: 14 residues. Germline V lookup: CDR1 MNHEY, CDR2 SMNVEV (reference sequence). The germline V and J ends were trimmed by 6 bases and 10 bases, with 16 bases remaining between them. CDR3 amino acids: CASRADEGGSPLHF. The DNA of the CDR3 is TGTGCCAGCAGGGCAGATGAGGGTGGGTCACCCCTCCACTTT.

The chain combines TRBV5-1 with TRBJ1-1; a weak D match, TRBD1 (5 bases). There are 14 residues in the CDR3. V shed 3 bases and J shed 4 bases, with 13 bases lying between them. CDR1 and CDR2 (germline): SGHRS, YFSETQ. The CDR3 coding sequence is TGCGCCAGCAGCTCCCTGGGGCAGGGCACTGAAGCTTTCTTT. This codes for CASSSLGQGTEAFF.